This entry concerns a single T cell receptor (beta chain). This sample stems from a study of human T cells and chemical hapten exposure. MiXCR was run by TCRdb on the RACE reads, yielding one entry per CDR3 protein. The sample shows about 90,000 distinct CDR3 sequences, roughly a tenth of them seen only once. Time point indicated: patch test 1, 2 weeks after DPC sensitization. Treatment reported: therapeutic diphenylcyclopropenone sensitization with weekly scalp DPC. This material consisted of whole blood, taken in connection with sensitization to the hapten diphenylcyclopropenone (DPC). The clonotype comes from a man aged 35 to 55 with alopecia areata. Some clones in this sample may be carry-over from other donors' samples.

The DNA of the CDR3 is TGTGCCAGCAGCCAAGCGGGGACCGGTGAGCAGTTCTTC. Its translation is CASSQAGTGEQFF. The gene calls are TRBV3-1 and TRBJ2-1; D tentatively fits TRBD1 or TRBD2 (5 bases each). Germline lookup yields CDR1 LGHDT and CDR2 YNNKEL (reference sequence). The CDR3 is 13 residues long. V was cut by 1 base and J by 9 bases, with 10 bases left in between.